The subject of this entry is one T cell receptor (beta chain). Sequencing was performed with immunoSEQ multiplex PCR; in TCRdb, only in-frame clones are kept and a portion is missing. The sample holds approximately 240,000 clones, under 95% seen once. The CDR3 has 18 amino acids. The ends lost 0 bases at V and 0 bases at J; junction bases unmatched: 4. The germline CDR1 and CDR2 sequences are SGHTA and FQGNSA. The data belong to a study of blood T cell repertoires in COVID-19. This study enrolled people aged 18 to 89 from 24 US geographic areas. The receptor's source is a woman in her late teens or twenties who had recovered from COVID-19. The sequenced sample consisted of PBMCs or T cells enriched from blood (not recorded which). J is TRBJ2-1 and V is TRBV7-2, with 11 positions matching TRBD2. The CDR3 loop is CASSLASSGGSSYNEQFF. In nucleotides, the CDR3 is TGTGCCAGCAGCTTAGCTTCTAGCGGGGGGAGCTCCTACAATGAGCAGTTCTTC.